Given below is one T cell receptor beta chain in context. Germline lookup yields CDR1 SGHAT and CDR2 FQNNGV. Trimming left V 5 bases short and J 5 bases short, with 12 bases between. There are 13 residues in the CDR3. The sample is drawn from a study of OX40 agonist ivuxolimab in advanced cancers. Clones were read by immunoSEQ multiplex PCR, and TCRdb kept only the in-frame ones, dropping some. The sample shows 50,000 to 80,000 clones, approximately 85% of them seen only once. Sequenced here: CD4+ or CD8+ T cells sorted from blood, sampled in a trial of the OX40 agonist ivuxolimab. V and J are TRBV11-2 and TRBJ1-1, with D possibly matching TRBD1 (5 bases). This sequence was found in an adult with an advanced solid tumor such as melanoma, head and neck, liver or kidney cancer. The CDR3 DNA reads as TGTGCCAGCAGCCCGGGCTGGGGGACTGAAGCTTTCTTT. Its protein product is CASSPGWGTEAFF.